The text below deals with one T cell receptor (beta chain). Here immunoSEQ multiplex PCR was the method, and the copy in TCRdb shows in-frame clones only, minus some. The data contain 510,000 or so clones, roughly 87% of them seen just once; the ten biggest clones take up roughly 13%. The data were obtained in a study of Ad26.COV2.S vaccination and SARS-CoV-2 variants. Study-level background: Ad26.COV2.S shots went into the muscle once or twice, 56 days apart.

Described treatment: roughly 20 received Ad26.COV2.S at low or high dose, single or two shots; several received placebo; per-sample allocation not given. Collection of samples fell on day 63 after the first vaccine or placebo injection. Trimming took 7 bases from V and 3 from J; bases not matched to a gene: 7. CDR1 is MNHEY, CDR2 SMNVEV, per germline (reference sequence). The CDR3 is 15 amino acids. This sequence joins TRBV27 and TRBJ2-1, with TRBD1 matching over 9 bases. This clonotype originated in a person between 18 and 60 years old who received the Ad26.COV2.S COVID-19 vaccine or a placebo. The sample in question was peripheral blood, obtained in a trial of Ad26.COV2.S vaccine versus placebo. The CDR3 DNA sequence: TGTGCCAGCACCCAACAGGGGGCGAGCTACAATGAGCAGTTCTTC. Translating it yields CASTQQGASYNEQFF.